The T cell receptor beta chain under discussion was sequenced for a study of cytomegalovirus exposure and HLA in healthy donors. Findings and limits, study-wide: Immune exposure data for these donors was limited to CMV serostatus.

Use of 60 Vbeta and 13 Jbeta primers characterized the PCR. Original analysis: Later, an analysis found 75 million to 90 million unique TCR beta chains, and 8.5 million to 14 million of these were shared. The repertoire was sequenced with immunoSEQ multiplex PCR; TCRdb's copy has only in-frame clones and lacks some. V, J and clone size are those of that table, while D and trimming were read from the DNA. The table shows 100,000 to 150,000 clones, with roughly four fifths occurring only once. Concerning this clone itself: The antigen remains unidentified.

This CDR3 has 12 residues. The germline CDR1 and CDR2 sequences are SGHTA and FQGNSA. The V and J ends lost 5 bases and 6 bases respectively, with 11 bases between them. Every donor was a healthy person donating bone marrow. The specimen was PBMCs. This chain uses TRBV7-2 with TRBJ2-7; no definite D call. This TCR was sampled from a woman aged 40 to 50 in good health and CMV-seropositive. This CDR3 is CASSLRRPEQYF. CDR3 nucleotide sequence: TGTGCCAGCAGCCTCCGCAGGCCCGAGCAGTACTTC.